The next 32 T cell receptor beta chains were all read from a single sample in a study of cytomegalovirus exposure and HLA in healthy donors. The PCR ran on 60 Vbeta and 13 Jbeta primers. Profiled with immunoSEQ multiplex PCR; TCRdb holds only in-frame clones, not every one. The repertoire holds some 190,000 clones, with about nine tenths as singletons. Material for sequencing was PBMCs. These TCRs come from a boy younger than 10 in good health and CMV-seronegative.

The CDR3 DNA follows: TGTGCCAGCTCAACAGGGGGAAACATTCAGTACTTC. Protein product: CASSTGGNIQYF. This sequence joins TRBV6-5 and TRBJ2-4; 8 nucleotides line up with TRBD1. The CDR3 spans 12 residues. Germline CDR1 reads MNHEY; CDR2 reads SVGAGI. After removal of 8 bases from V and 6 bases from J, the junction contained 3 bases not matched to a gene.

The chain joins TRBV2 to TRBJ1-1; 9 nucleotides align to TRBD1. V shed 6 bases, J shed 2 bases, and the junction held 10 bases outside the gene matches. CDR3 size: 16 residues. Germline V gene sequence: CDR1 SNHLY, CDR2 FYNNEI. The CDR3 spells CASSLTRTGENTEAFF. CDR3 sequence (DNA): TGTGCCAGCAGCTTAACCCGGACAGGGGAAAACACTGAAGCTTTCTTT.

The chain is built from TRBV4-1 and TRBJ1-6; 8 bases agree with TRBD1. V lost 2 bases to trimming and J lost 6 bases; unmatched junction nucleotides: 0. The CDR3 totals 14 residues. In germline, CDR1 is MGHRA, CDR2 YSYEKL. CDR3 sequence: CASSQQGANSPLHF. The DNA of the CDR3 is TGCGCCAGCAGCCAACAGGGGGCTAATTCACCCCTCCACTTT.

The gene calls are TRBV28 and TRBJ2-7, with 9 positions matching TRBD2. CDR3 length equals 13 residues. Germline V lookup: CDR1 MDHEN, CDR2 SYDVKM. Germline trimming cut 6 bases from V and 4 bases from J; bases unmatched to any gene: 4. The CDR3 protein is CASRLGLAYEQYF. CDR3 nucleotides: TGTGCCAGCAGACTGGGACTAGCTTACGAGCAGTACTTC.

J is TRBJ2-5 and V is TRBV7-3; the D gene is possibly TRBD1 (6 bases). The CDR3 extends over 13 amino acids. The germline V gene encodes CDR1 SGHTA and CDR2 FQGTGA. Trimming removed 2 bases from V and 5 bases from J, with 9 bases in between. CDR3 coding DNA: TGTGCCAGCAGCTTAGGGGGCGGGGAGACCCAGTACTTC. Amino acids: CASSLGGGETQYF.

V usage is TRBV6-6 and J usage is TRBJ2-7, with D hard to call. Germline V gives CDR1 MNHNY, CDR2 SVGAGI (reference sequence). Trimming pared 2 bases from V and 0 bases from J, leaving 11 bases between. The CDR3 runs to 15 residues. The CDR3 DNA follows: TGTGCCAGCAGTTACAACGAGAGAGCCTCCTACGAGCAGTACTTC. Its translation is CASSYNERASYEQYF.

J is TRBJ2-1 and V is TRBV27, with D possibly TRBD2 on 6 matching bases. V was cut by 7 bases and J by 15 bases, with 16 bases left in between. The length of the CDR3 is 11 residues. Germline V gene lookup returns CDR1 MNHEY and CDR2 SMNVEV (reference sequence). CDR3 DNA: TGTGCCAGCAAAGGAGGTGCAGCGGGGTTCTTC. Protein: CASKGGAAGFF.

J is TRBJ1-1 and V is TRBV30; D gene unclear. Trimming pared 4 bases from V and 0 bases from J, leaving 6 bases between. The CDR3 covers 12 residues. Germline V gene sequence: CDR1 GTSNPN, CDR2 SVGIG (reference sequence). The CDR3 loop reads CAWTHLNTEAFF. In DNA, the CDR3 is TGTGCCTGGACCCATTTGAACACTGAAGCTTTCTTT.

J is TRBJ2-5 and V is TRBV14; 9 positions match TRBD1. CDR1 and CDR2 (germline): SGHDN, FVKESK. The length of the CDR3 is 15 residues. Trimming cost V 3 bases and J 4 bases; bases outside gene matches: 6. The CDR3 DNA reads as TGTGCCAGCAGCCATAGAACAGGGGGCGTAGAGACCCAGTACTTC. The encoded protein is CASSHRTGGVETQYF.

The CDR3 here is CASSFERGSQPQHF. The CDR3, as DNA: TGTGCCAGCAGTTTCGAGAGGGGGTCTCAGCCCCAGCATTTT. The chain recombines TRBV27 with TRBJ1-5; D perhaps matches TRBD1 (6 bases). This CDR3 contains 14 residues. V lost 3 bases and J lost 6, with 12 bases in between. Germline assignment: CDR1 MNHEY and CDR2 SMNVEV (reference sequence).

This clone was observed once. The CDR3 DNA reads TGTGCCAGTAGTACACGACAGGGGGCCCCCTACGAGCAGTACTTC. Protein: CASSTRQGAPYEQYF. The chain links TRBV19 to TRBJ2-7; 10 positions agree with TRBD1. Germline loops: CDR1 LNHDA, CDR2 SQIVND (reference sequence). V trimming: 4 bases; J trimming: 2 bases; junction bases outside the gene matches: 5. The CDR3 loop spans 15 amino acids.

This sequence joins TRBV19 and TRBJ2-3; 11 bases agree with TRBD2. This CDR3 has 16 amino acids. Looked up from germline, CDR1 is LNHDA and CDR2 is SQIVND (reference sequence). Losses at the gene ends were 2 bases for V and 3 bases for J; bases not matched to a gene: 4. The CDR3 region is CASSILAGGTTDTQYF. CDR3 nucleotides: TGTGCCAGTAGTATATTAGCGGGGGGGACAACAGATACGCAGTATTTT.

J is TRBJ2-5 and V is TRBV7-9; possible D gene TRBD1, 5 bases. V gave up 4 bases and J gave up 4 bases, with 16 bases separating them. This CDR3 contains 15 residues. Germline V gives CDR1 SEHNR, CDR2 FQNEAQ (reference sequence). This CDR3 is CASSSPWGRLETQYF. CDR3 sequence (DNA): TGTGCCAGCAGCTCCCCTTGGGGCCGGCTAGAGACCCAGTACTTC.

This chain joins TRBV15 and TRBJ2-3, with TRBD2 identical over 7 bases. Unmatched junction bases numbered 12, after V lost 1 base and J lost 5 bases. CDR3 length: 17 amino acids. CDR1 is LNHNV, CDR2 YYDKDF, per germline (reference sequence). CDR3 residues: CATSRGLYNTGGDTQYF. The CDR3 nucleotides are TGTGCCACCAGCAGAGGGTTGTATAATACGGGGGGAGATACGCAGTATTTT.

J is TRBJ2-1 and V is TRBV19; no reliable D call. With 7 bases removed from V and 3 bases from J, the gap between germline ends came to 7 bases. This CDR3 region has 12 residues. Germline lookup yields CDR1 LNHDA and CDR2 SQIVND (reference sequence). CDR3 in amino acids: CASTTDYNEQFF. The CDR3 DNA reads TGTGCCAGTACAACAGACTACAATGAGCAGTTCTTC.

Here the CDR3 DNA reads TGTGCCAGCAGTACCGGGACAGGGGGTAATCAGCCCCAGCATTTT. Translated: CASSTGTGGNQPQHF. V usage is TRBV6-1 and J usage is TRBJ1-5; 11 bases agree with TRBD1. The CDR3 runs 15 residues. V lost 5 bases and J lost 4; bases outside the gene matches: 4. Germline-derived CDR1 and CDR2 are MNHNS and SASEGT.

V gene TRBV11-2 combines with J gene TRBJ2-5; TRBD1 matches at 8 bases. Germline V gene sequence: CDR1 SGHAT, CDR2 FQNNGV. The CDR3 runs 15 residues. V trimming: 4 bases; J trimming: 5 bases; junction bases outside the gene matches: 9. The chain's CDR3 is CASSSGQGLRETQYF. The CDR3 DNA sequence: TGTGCCAGCAGCTCTGGACAGGGATTAAGGGAGACCCAGTACTTC.

The gene calls are TRBV19 and TRBJ2-7; D might be TRBD2 (5 bases). Per the germline V gene, CDR1 is LNHDA and CDR2 is SQIVND (reference sequence). Between the trimmed V and J ends, which lost 5 bases and 3 bases, there was a span of 11 bases. The length of the CDR3 is 13 residues. Here the CDR3 reads CASSPGIHYEQYF. DNA for the CDR3: TGTGCCAGTAGTCCCGGGATCCACTACGAGCAGTACTTC.

This clone was detected only a few times. The chain joins TRBV6-6 to TRBJ2-2; tentative D call: TRBD2 (5 bases). CDR1 and CDR2 from the germline V gene are MNHNY and SVGAGI (reference sequence). CDR3 length: 12 residues. Trimming took off 7 bases at V and 5 bases at J, with 8 bases between the two ends. CDR3: CASMTGTGELFF. The DNA for the CDR3 is TGTGCCAGCATGACGGGGACCGGGGAGCTGTTTTTT.

This clone was recorded only once. The gene calls are TRBV5-4 and TRBJ1-2, with a tentative D call TRBD1 (5 bases). The germline V and J ends were trimmed by 4 bases and 2 bases, with 18 bases remaining between them. Germline CDR1 is SGHNT and CDR2 is YYREEE (reference sequence). The CDR3 is made up of 16 amino acids. Here the CDR3 DNA reads TGTGCCAGCAGCGATAAAAAAGCAACAGGAAACTATGGCTACACCTTC. As protein: CASSDKKATGNYGYTF.

The chain employs TRBV2 and TRBJ1-2; no clear D gene. Germline CDR1 and CDR2: SNHLY and FYNNEI. Trimming removed 2 bases from V and 7 bases from J, with 8 bases in between. The CDR3 length is 12 residues. The CDR3 DNA reads as TGTGCCAGCAGTGAACTACCCCCTGGCTACACCTTC. Translating it yields CASSELPPGYTF.

The rearrangement joins TRBV14 to TRBJ2-2; 9 bases are shared with TRBD1. Germline CDR1 and CDR2: SGHDN and FVKESK. Trimming took 5 bases from V and 6 from J; bases not matched to a gene: 10. CDR3 length: 16 amino acids. CDR3 protein: CASSDPGQGSSGELFF. The CDR3 region has the DNA TGTGCCAGCAGCGATCCGGGACAGGGAAGTTCCGGGGAGCTGTTTTTT. Complete variable domain (other parts from reference TRBV14 and TRBJ2-2): EAGVTQFPSHSVIEKGQTVTLRCDPISGHDNLYWYRRVMGKEIKFLLHFVKESKQDESGMPNNRFLAERTGGTYSTLKVQPAELEDSGVYFCASSDPGQGSSGELFFGEGSRLTVL.

The rearrangement uses TRBV27 and TRBJ2-7; D might be TRBD2 (5 bases). Germline values: CDR1 MNHEY, CDR2 SMNVEV (reference sequence). V was pared by 5 bases and J by 0 bases, with 11 bases between. The CDR3 is 14 amino acids. CDR3 nucleotides: TGTGCCAGCAGTATATTCCGGGACTCCTACGAGCAGTACTTC. Its translation is CASSIFRDSYEQYF.

The rearrangement joins TRBV5-5 to TRBJ2-6; TRBD1 matches at 7 bases. CDR1 and CDR2 from the germline V gene are SGHKS and YYEKEE (reference sequence). The CDR3 consists of 17 residues. V lost 4 bases, J lost 1 base, and 8 bases stayed unmatched. In DNA form, the CDR3 reads TGTGCCAGCAGCATATCCGGGACAGCATCTGGGGCCAACGTCCTGACTTTC. Its protein is CASSISGTASGANVLTF.

This clone was recorded only once. This chain connects TRBV27 to TRBJ2-1; TRBD2 is a possible D gene (5 bases). Germline lookup yields CDR1 MNHEY and CDR2 SMNVEV (reference sequence). This CDR3 region has 16 residues. Trimming removed 2 bases at V and 2 bases at J, with 13 bases between. CDR3 in amino acids: CASSLELAGAYNEQFF. The CDR3 nucleotides are TGTGCCAGCAGTTTAGAATTGGCGGGCGCCTACAATGAGCAGTTCTTC.

This chain joins TRBV28 and TRBJ2-1, with a weak D call TRBD1 (5 bases). Germline V CDR1 and CDR2: MDHEN, SYDVKM. Trimming removed 3 bases from V and 5 bases from J, with 11 bases in between. The CDR3 covers 14 residues. In DNA, the CDR3 is TGTGCCAGCAGTTTTCAGGGTGGGCACAATGAGCAGTTCTTC. Its protein is CASSFQGGHNEQFF.

V is TRBV29-1 and J is TRBJ1-1; D uncertain. Germline V gene sequence: CDR1 SQVTM, CDR2 ANQGSEA. V was cut by 4 bases and J by 0 bases, with 9 bases left in between. CDR3 length: 13 residues. The CDR3 DNA is TGCAGCGTTGCTCAGTTAATGAACACTGAAGCTTTCTTT. This sequence encodes CSVAQLMNTEAFF.

The chain has TRBV5-1 and TRBJ2-7; 8 nucleotides match TRBD1. This CDR3 is built from 16 residues. The J segment lost 3 bases and the V segment lost 2 bases, leaving 10 bases of the junction unmatched. Germline V gene lookup returns CDR1 SGHRS and CDR2 YFSETQ. The CDR3 region has the DNA TGCGCCAGCAGCTTCGGGTTGGACAGGGCCCGCTACGAGCAGTACTTC. The encoded protein is CASSFGLDRARYEQYF.

V usage is TRBV27 and J usage is TRBJ1-6; D may be TRBD1 (6 bases). With 6 bases removed from V and 8 bases from J, the gap between germline ends came to 14 bases. Germline CDR1 MNHEY, CDR2 SMNVEV (reference sequence). This CDR3 is 14 amino acids long. As DNA, the CDR3 is TGTGCCAGCAGCCCGGGACAAGGATATTCACCCCTCCACTTT. It yields the protein CASSPGQGYSPLHF.

The chain is built from TRBV2 and TRBJ2-3; D unresolved. Germline V gives CDR1 SNHLY, CDR2 FYNNEI. The V end lost 3 bases, the J end lost 6 bases, and 10 bases lay between the germline ends. CDR3 length equals 13 residues. The CDR3 nucleotides read TGTGCCAGCAGTGAGCTAGGATCGGATACGCAGTATTTT. This sequence encodes CASSELGSDTQYF.

The chain carries TRBV5-5 and TRBJ1-2, with D uncertain. The CDR3 is made up of 16 amino acids. V was cut by 5 bases and J by 2 bases, with 19 bases left in between. Per germline, CDR1 SGHKS and CDR2 YYEKEE (reference sequence). The CDR3 loop reads CASSSDSPGANYGYTF. Written as DNA, the CDR3 is TGTGCCAGCAGTTCGGACTCCCCGGGAGCCAACTATGGCTACACCTTC.

J is TRBJ2-7 and V is TRBV28; D gene ambiguous. CDR3 length: 14 amino acids. Looked up from germline, CDR1 is MDHEN and CDR2 is SYDVKM. V was trimmed by 6 bases and J by 2 bases, leaving 14 bases between them. CDR3 amino acids: CASSAIPRTYEQYF. CDR3 in DNA: TGTGCCAGCAGCGCGATCCCGAGGACCTACGAGCAGTACTTC.